The 10 T cell receptor beta chains reported below all come from one sample, sequenced in a study of technical replicates of blood from a few donors. The protocol was immunoSEQ multiplex PCR, while the TCRdb copy is restricted to in-frame clones and leaves out a portion. This sample has 75,000 to 100,000 clones, with approximately 96% found just once. The sequenced sample consisted of T cells isolated from PBMCs. These receptors all come from a human donor in good health.

V is TRBV7-3 and J is TRBJ2-1; tentative D call: TRBD1 (5 bases). Germline V gene data show CDR1 as SGHTA and CDR2 as FQGTGA. CDR3 length equals 16 residues. V lost 4 bases, J lost 7 bases, and 20 bases lay in between. The CDR3 bases are TGTGCCAGCAGCTCCCGGCCAGGGCCCCAGAGGAATGAGCAGTTCTTC. Translation: CASSSRPGPQRNEQFF.

The V call is TRBV7-9, the J call TRBJ2-7; 12 bases align to TRBD2. The CDR3 sequence is 16 residues long. Trimming cost V 5 bases and J 2 bases; bases outside gene matches: 7. The V gene's germline CDR1 is SEHNR and CDR2 FQNEAQ (reference sequence). This CDR3 is CASSPGLAGLTYEQYF. CDR3 nucleotide sequence: TGTGCCAGCAGCCCGGGACTAGCGGGTCTTACCTACGAGCAGTACTTC.

The V gene is TRBV5-1, the J gene TRBJ1-1; D may be TRBD1 (6 bases). With 4 bases removed from V and 1 base from J, the gap between germline ends came to 14 bases. The length of the CDR3 is 15 residues. Germline-derived CDR1 and CDR2 are SGHRS and YFSETQ. DNA of the CDR3: TGCGCCAGCAGCATGCACAGGGCTAAGAACACTGAAGCTTTCTTT. Protein sequence: CASSMHRAKNTEAFF. The full variable domain, rest sourced from reference TRBV5-1 and TRBJ1-1, is KAGVTQTPRYLIKTRGQQVTLSCSPISGHRSVSWYQQTPGQGLQFLFEYFSETQRNKGNFPGRFSGRQFSNSRSEMNVSTLELGDSALYLCASSMHRAKNTEAFFGQGTRLTVV.

The chain is built from TRBV5-6 and TRBJ2-3, with 13 bases that match TRBD2. Trimming took 4 bases from V and 5 from J; bases not matched to a gene: 7. Germline CDR1 reads SGHDT; CDR2 reads YYEEEE. This CDR3 has 16 amino acids. The CDR3 sequence is CASSLPTSGRLDTQYF. The CDR3 nucleotides are TGTGCCAGCAGCCTCCCGACTAGCGGGAGGCTAGATACGCAGTATTTT.

The V gene is TRBV18, the J gene TRBJ2-7; D perhaps matches TRBD1 (6 bases). The CDR3 is 14 amino acids. Trimming took off 5 bases at V and 2 bases at J, with 13 bases between the two ends. Germline CDR1 and CDR2: KGHSH and LQKENI. CDR3 in amino acids: CASSTADRAYEQYF. The CDR3 region has the DNA TGTGCCAGCTCAACAGCGGACAGAGCCTACGAGCAGTACTTC.

The rearrangement joins TRBV6-5 to TRBJ1-4, with 11 nucleotides matching TRBD1. Trimming cost V 4 bases and J 12 bases; bases outside gene matches: 7. The length of the CDR3 is 14 residues. The V gene's germline CDR1 is MNHEY and CDR2 SVGAGI. The CDR3 bases are TGTGCCAGCAGTTTCAGGGACAGGGGGAACCAACTGTTTTTT. This sequence encodes CASSFRDRGNQLFF.

V is TRBV2 and J is TRBJ2-7; 9 bases are shared with TRBD2. With V trimmed by 5 bases and J by 1 base, 6 bases remained unmatched. The CDR3 consists of 15 residues. In germline, CDR1 is SNHLY, CDR2 FYNNEI. CDR3 sequence (DNA): TGTGCCAGCAGTTATAGCGGGAGAGGGTCCTACGAGCAGTACTTC. It specifies CASSYSGRGSYEQYF.

This chain joins TRBV6-1 and TRBJ1-1, with D perhaps TRBD1 (6 bases). Trimming removed 4 bases from V and 8 bases from J, with 23 bases in between. Germline loops: CDR1 MNHNS, CDR2 SASEGT. The CDR3 consists of 16 residues. CDR3 region: CASSAPLGGSYLEAFF. The CDR3 bases are TGTGCCAGCAGTGCACCTTTAGGGGGTAGTTACCTAGAAGCTTTCTTT.

The rearrangement joins TRBV27 to TRBJ2-1; weak D call: TRBD2 (6 bases). Trimming removed 6 bases from V and 4 bases from J, with 10 bases in between. Germline assignment: CDR1 MNHEY and CDR2 SMNVEV (reference sequence). The CDR3 loop spans 13 amino acids. The CDR3 here is CASRLAGYNEQFF. CDR3 DNA sequence: TGTGCCAGCAGACTAGCAGGATACAATGAGCAGTTCTTC.

V and J are TRBV7-2 and TRBJ2-7, with no clear D. Trimming removed 5 bases at V and 3 bases at J, with 11 bases between. The CDR3 has 13 residues. Germline-derived CDR1 and CDR2 are SGHTA and FQGNSA. Here the CDR3 reads CASSPVNYYEQYF. The CDR3 bases are TGTGCCAGCAGCCCGGTCAACTACTACGAGCAGTACTTC.